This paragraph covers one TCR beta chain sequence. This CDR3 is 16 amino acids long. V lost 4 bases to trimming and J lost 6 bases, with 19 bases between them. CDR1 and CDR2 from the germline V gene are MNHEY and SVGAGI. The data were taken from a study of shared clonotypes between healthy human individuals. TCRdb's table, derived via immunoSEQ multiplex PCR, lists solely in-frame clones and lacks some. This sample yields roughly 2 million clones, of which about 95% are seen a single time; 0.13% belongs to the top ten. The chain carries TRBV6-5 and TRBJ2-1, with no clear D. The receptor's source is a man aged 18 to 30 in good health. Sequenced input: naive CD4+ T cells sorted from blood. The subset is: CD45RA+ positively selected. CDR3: CASSSPPGLTGNEQFF. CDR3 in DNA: TGTGCCAGCAGTTCACCCCCGGGCTTAACGGGCAATGAGCAGTTCTTC.